The following is a TCR beta chain sequence with its context. Its specificity is unknown. These data originate in a study of shared clonotypes between healthy human individuals. Broader study findings: The low donor count limited represented genetic and exposure-history diversity. What naive subsets generally showed was a larger estimated richness than memory subsets showed.

CD45RO-negative cells were positively selected for CCR7, leaving out terminally differentiated effector memory CD45RA+ cells. Sequencing was performed with immunoSEQ multiplex PCR; in TCRdb, only in-frame clones are kept and a portion is missing. Here the sample spans roughly 2,000,000 clones, 90% to 95% being singletons. The V gene lost 7 bases and the J gene lost 5 bases, with 21 bases spanning the gap. The CDR3 is 16 amino acids. CDR1 is SEHNR and CDR2 is FQNEAQ in the germline V gene (reference sequence). The genes are TRBV7-9 and TRBJ2-1; D may be TRBD2 (6 bases). The sample consisted of naive CD8+ T cells from PBMCs. The clonotype originates from a man aged 18 to 29 in good health. Some clones in this sample may be carry-over from other donors' samples. This CDR3 reads CASNDGRQPWDNEQFF. Written as DNA, the CDR3 is TGTGCCAGCAACGACGGGAGACAGCCTTGGGACAATGAGCAGTTCTTC.